Below, 14 T cell receptor beta chains from the same sample are listed, as sequenced in a study of blood T cells in healthy people across ages. Next came a second PCR, run for about 7 to 12 cycles, which used a sample-barcoded 5' primer along with a J-beta primer mix. One entry per CDR3 protein, called by TCRdb with MiXCR from the 5' RACE reads. The repertoire consists of just under 750,000 distinct CDR3 sequences, with approximately 22% occurring once and the leading ten covering roughly 22%. The sequencing sample was made of blood. These receptors originate from a man between 65 and 79 years old in good health.

The V and J genes are TRBV29-1 and TRBJ1-1; no firm D call. The CDR3 loop spans 11 amino acids. Trimming left V 8 bases short and J 2 bases short, with 9 bases between. Germline CDR1 is SQVTM and CDR2 is ANQGSEA. Written as DNA, the CDR3 is TGCAGCTTCTGGGTCAACACTGAAGCTTTCTTT. Protein product: CSFWVNTEAFF.

The chain is built from TRBV12-3 or TRBV12-4 and TRBJ2-7, with 7 bases that match TRBD2. V shed 6 bases and J 0 bases; nucleotides not matched to a gene: 8. The CDR3 has 15 amino acids. The CDR3 loop is CASSMQTSRSYEQYF. The CDR3 region has the DNA TGTGCCAGCAGCATGCAGACTAGCCGCTCCTACGAGCAGTACTTC.

In this sample, this clonotype turned up a few times. The rearrangement links TRBV6-1 to TRBJ2-3; D gene uncertain. The CDR3 spans 15 residues. Germline V gives CDR1 MNHNS, CDR2 SASEGT. V was shortened by 1 base and J by 0 bases, with 8 bases between the two germline ends. The CDR3, as DNA: TGTGCCAGCAGTGAAGGTATAGCTAGCACAGATACGCAGTATTTT. Protein sequence: CASSEGIASTDTQYF.

The V call is TRBV7-6, the J call TRBJ2-1; D ambiguous. The J call is doubtful: the DNA matches TRBJ2-7 better. CDR1 SGHVS and CDR2 FNYEAQ come from the germline V gene. CDR3 length: 14 residues. DNA of the CDR3: TGTGCCAGCAGCTTATCAGGTGTCGCCTACGAGCAGTACTTC. Its protein product is CASSLSGVAYEQYF.

The rearrangement links TRBV24-1 to TRBJ2-1, with TRBD1 identical over 8 bases. Germline V gene sequence: CDR1 KGHDR, CDR2 SFDVKD. The CDR3 is 16 residues long. Unmatched junction bases numbered 7, after V lost 4 bases and J lost 3 bases. CDR3 bases: TGTGCCACCAGTGACTATGACAGGGGTGGCTACAATGAGCAGTTCTTC. Protein: CATSDYDRGGYNEQFF.

Only a few counts were recorded for this clonotype. The rearrangement joins TRBV19 to TRBJ1-5; 9 positions agree with TRBD1. There are 14 residues in the CDR3. The germline V gene encodes CDR1 LNHDA and CDR2 SQIVND (reference sequence). The V gene end was trimmed by 5 bases and the J gene end by 7 bases; junction bases not matched to a gene: 6. CDR3 nucleotide sequence: TGTGCCAGTAGTGTCACAGGGGGCCGGCAGCCCCAGCATTTT. Translated: CASSVTGGRQPQHF.

J is TRBJ1-1 and V is TRBV11-2; D uncertain. The CDR3 has 13 residues. Germline V gives CDR1 SGHAT, CDR2 FQNNGV. Trimming cost V 2 bases and J 5 bases, with 9 bases left between them. The CDR3 DNA is TGTGCCAGCAGCTTACAACAGCAGACTGAAGCTTTCTTT. Its protein is CASSLQQQTEAFF.

The genes are TRBV27 and TRBJ1-5; possibly TRBD1 for D (6 bases). This CDR3 has 17 residues. From germline, CDR1 is MNHEY and CDR2 SMNVEV (reference sequence). The germline V and J ends were trimmed by 6 bases and 4 bases, with 22 bases remaining between them. This chain's CDR3 is CASSRGVNRVLNQPQHF. In DNA, the CDR3 is TGTGCCAGCAGCCGGGGGGTAAACAGGGTCCTTAATCAGCCCCAGCATTTT.

This clonotype was counted between two and nine times. V usage is TRBV7-2 and J usage is TRBJ1-2, with D hard to call. This CDR3 comprises 12 residues. From germline, CDR1 is SGHTA and CDR2 FQGNSA. Deletions cut 2 bases from V and 8 bases from J, with 9 bases between. The CDR3 is CASSLPLRGYTF. CDR3 DNA: TGTGCCAGCAGCTTACCGCTAAGGGGCTACACCTTC.

This clonotype was detected ten times or more. This sequence joins TRBV7-2 and TRBJ1-5, with D tentatively TRBD1 (5 bases). Germline V lookup: CDR1 SGHTA, CDR2 FQGNSA. V was cut by 5 bases and J by 0 bases, with 11 bases left in between. There are 15 residues in the CDR3. CDR3 in amino acids: CASSQLGVSNQPQHF. The CDR3 DNA is TGTGCCAGCAGCCAATTGGGGGTTAGCAATCAGCCCCAGCATTTT.

As concerns this clonotype: No conserved phenylalanine or tryptophan is present at the end of the CDR3, so a read error is the likely explanation. The rearrangement links TRBV5-6 to TRBJ2-3; D possibly corresponds to TRBD2 (5 bases). V lost 2 bases, J lost 6 bases, and 10 bases lay in between. CDR3 size: 13 residues. Germline V gene lookup returns CDR1 SGHDT and CDR2 YYEEEE. The CDR3 here is CASSLNQRDTQYL. The CDR3 nucleotides are TGTGCCAGCAGCTTAAATCAGCGGGATACGCAGTATTTG.

This clonotype was detected only a few times. The V gene is TRBV5-1, the J gene TRBJ1-6; weak D call: TRBD1 (5 bases). Between the trimmed V and J ends, which lost 4 bases and 7 bases, there was a span of 12 bases. The CDR3 has 14 amino acids. CDR1 is SGHRS, CDR2 YFSETQ, per germline. Written as DNA, the CDR3 is TGCGCCAGCAGCGAAGGGGTATCGAATTCACCCCTCCACTTT. It yields the protein CASSEGVSNSPLHF.

This clonotype has at least ten counts. CDR3 residues: CASSYSGGGETQYF. CDR3 coding DNA: TGTGCCAGCAGTTACTCAGGGGGTGGGGAGACCCAGTACTTC. The chain is built from TRBV6-6 and TRBJ2-5; weak D call: TRBD1 (6 bases). The CDR3 spans 14 residues. V was cut by 0 bases and J by 5 bases, with 10 bases left in between. The germline V gene has CDR1 MNHNY and CDR2 SVGAGI (reference sequence).

This clonotype was observed a few times. The chain joins TRBV6-2 or TRBV6-3 to TRBJ2-7; possible D gene TRBD2, 6 bases. Germline values: CDR1 MNHEY, CDR2 SVGEGT. The CDR3 consists of 12 residues. V was clipped by 7 bases and J by 3 bases, with 10 bases between them. CDR3 region: CASTRDFYEQYF. The CDR3 DNA is TGTGCCAGCACAAGGGACTTCTACGAGCAGTACTTC.